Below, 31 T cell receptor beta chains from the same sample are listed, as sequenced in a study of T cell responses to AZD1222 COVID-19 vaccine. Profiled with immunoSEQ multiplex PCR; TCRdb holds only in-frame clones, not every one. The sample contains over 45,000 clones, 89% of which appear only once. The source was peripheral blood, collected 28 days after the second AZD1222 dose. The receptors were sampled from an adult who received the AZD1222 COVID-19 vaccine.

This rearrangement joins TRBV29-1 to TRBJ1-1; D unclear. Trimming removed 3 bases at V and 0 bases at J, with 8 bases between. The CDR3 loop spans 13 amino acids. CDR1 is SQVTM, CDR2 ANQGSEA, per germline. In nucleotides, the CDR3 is TGCAGCGTTGAGGATATTGTGAACACTGAAGCTTTCTTT. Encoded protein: CSVEDIVNTEAFF.

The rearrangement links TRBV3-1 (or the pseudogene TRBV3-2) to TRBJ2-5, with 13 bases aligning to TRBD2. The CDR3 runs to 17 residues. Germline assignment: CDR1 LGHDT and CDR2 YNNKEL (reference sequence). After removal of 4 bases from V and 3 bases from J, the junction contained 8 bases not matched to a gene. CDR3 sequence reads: CASSRETGLAGKETQYF. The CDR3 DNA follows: TGTGCCAGCAGCCGGGAGACGGGACTAGCGGGGAAAGAGACCCAGTACTTC.

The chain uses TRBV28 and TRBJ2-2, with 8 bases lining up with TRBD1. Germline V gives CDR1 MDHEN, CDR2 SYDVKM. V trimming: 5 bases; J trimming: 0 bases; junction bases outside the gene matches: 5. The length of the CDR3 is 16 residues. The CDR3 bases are TGTGCCAGCAGTCCGACAGGGGTCGCGAACACCGGGGAGCTGTTTTTT. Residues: CASSPTGVANTGELFF.

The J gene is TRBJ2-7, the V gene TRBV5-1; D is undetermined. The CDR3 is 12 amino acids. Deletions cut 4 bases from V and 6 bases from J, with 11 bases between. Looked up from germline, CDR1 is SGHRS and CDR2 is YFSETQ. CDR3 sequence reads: CASSADRLEQYF. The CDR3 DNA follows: TGCGCCAGCAGCGCGGACCGCCTCGAGCAGTACTTC.

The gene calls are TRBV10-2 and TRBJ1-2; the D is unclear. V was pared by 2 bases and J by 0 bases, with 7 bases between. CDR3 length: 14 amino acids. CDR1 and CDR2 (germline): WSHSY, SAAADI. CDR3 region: CASSEVTANYGYTF. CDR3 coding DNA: TGCGCCAGCAGTGAGGTAACCGCTAACTATGGCTACACCTTC.

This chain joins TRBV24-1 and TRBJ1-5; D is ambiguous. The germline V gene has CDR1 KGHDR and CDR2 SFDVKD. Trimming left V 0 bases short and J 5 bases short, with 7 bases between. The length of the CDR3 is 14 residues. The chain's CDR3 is CATSDLQVDQPQHF. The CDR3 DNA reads TGTGCCACCAGTGATTTGCAGGTAGATCAGCCCCAGCATTTT.

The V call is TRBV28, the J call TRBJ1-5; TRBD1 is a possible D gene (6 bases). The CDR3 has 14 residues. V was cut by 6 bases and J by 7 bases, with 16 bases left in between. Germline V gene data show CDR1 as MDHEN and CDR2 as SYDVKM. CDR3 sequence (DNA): TGTGCCAGCAGCGAAGACCAACAGGGCCAGCCCCAGCATTTT. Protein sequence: CASSEDQQGQPQHF. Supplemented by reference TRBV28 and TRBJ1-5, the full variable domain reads DVKVTQSSRYLVKRTGEKVFLECVQDMDHENMFWYRQDPGLGLRLIYFSYDVKMKEKGDIPEGYSVSREKKERFSLILESASTNQTSMYLCASSEDQQGQPQHFGDGTRLSIL.

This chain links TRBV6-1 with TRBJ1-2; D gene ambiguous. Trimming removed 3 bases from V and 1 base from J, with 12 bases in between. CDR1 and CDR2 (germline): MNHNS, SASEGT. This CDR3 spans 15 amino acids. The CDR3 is CASSETNTYNYGYTF. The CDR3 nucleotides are TGTGCCAGCAGTGAGACTAACACGTATAACTATGGCTACACCTTC.

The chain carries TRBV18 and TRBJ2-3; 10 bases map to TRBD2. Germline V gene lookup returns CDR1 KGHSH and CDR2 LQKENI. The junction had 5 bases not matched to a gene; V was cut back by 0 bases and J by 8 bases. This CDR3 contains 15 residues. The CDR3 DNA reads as TGTGCCAGCTCACCACCTAGCGGGAGGATCGCTACGCAGTATTTT. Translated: CASSPPSGRIATQYF.

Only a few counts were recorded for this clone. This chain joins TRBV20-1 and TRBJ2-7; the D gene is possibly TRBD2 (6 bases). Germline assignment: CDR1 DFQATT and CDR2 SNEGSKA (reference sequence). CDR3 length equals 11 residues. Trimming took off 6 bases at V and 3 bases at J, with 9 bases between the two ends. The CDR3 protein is CSAGSDYEQYF. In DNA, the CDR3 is TGCAGTGCCGGGAGTGACTACGAGCAGTACTTC.

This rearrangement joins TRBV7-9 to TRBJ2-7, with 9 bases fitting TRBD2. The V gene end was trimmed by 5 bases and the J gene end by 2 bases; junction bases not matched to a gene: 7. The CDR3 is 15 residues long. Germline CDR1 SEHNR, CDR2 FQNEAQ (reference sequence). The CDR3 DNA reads TGTGCCAGCAGCCTTGGACTAGCGACGACCTACGAGCAGTACTTC. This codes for CASSLGLATTYEQYF.

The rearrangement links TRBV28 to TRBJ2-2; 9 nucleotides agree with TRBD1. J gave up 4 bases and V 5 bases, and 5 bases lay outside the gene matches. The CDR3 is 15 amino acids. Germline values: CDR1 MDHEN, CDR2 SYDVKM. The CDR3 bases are TGTGCCAGCAGTCCACAGGGGGCGGGCACCGGGGAGCTGTTTTTT. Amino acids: CASSPQGAGTGELFF.

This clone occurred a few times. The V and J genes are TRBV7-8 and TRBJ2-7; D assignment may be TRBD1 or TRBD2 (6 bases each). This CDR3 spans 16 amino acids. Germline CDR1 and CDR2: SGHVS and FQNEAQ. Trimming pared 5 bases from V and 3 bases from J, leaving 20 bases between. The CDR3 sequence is CASSVPSGAPGYEQYF. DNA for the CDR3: TGTGCCAGCAGCGTTCCGTCGGGGGCCCCAGGCTACGAGCAGTACTTC.

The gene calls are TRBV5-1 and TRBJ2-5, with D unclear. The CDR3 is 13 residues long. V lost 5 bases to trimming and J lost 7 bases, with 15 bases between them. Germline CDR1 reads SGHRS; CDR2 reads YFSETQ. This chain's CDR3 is CASSPDRHWTQYF. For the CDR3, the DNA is TGCGCCAGCAGTCCGGATCGACACTGGACCCAGTACTTC.

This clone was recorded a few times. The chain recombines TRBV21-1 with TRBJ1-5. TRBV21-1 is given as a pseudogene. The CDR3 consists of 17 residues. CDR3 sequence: CASSKKSGKRRNQPQHF. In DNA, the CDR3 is TGTGCCAGCAGCAAAAAGTCCGGGAAAAGAAGGAATCAGCCCCAGCATTTT.

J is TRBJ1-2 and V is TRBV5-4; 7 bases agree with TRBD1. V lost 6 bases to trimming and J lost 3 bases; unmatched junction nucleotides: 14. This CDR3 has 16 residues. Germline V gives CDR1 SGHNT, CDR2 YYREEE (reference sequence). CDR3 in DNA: TGTGCCAGCAACATCGGTTTACAGGGGAGCCACTATGGCTACACCTTC. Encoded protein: CASNIGLQGSHYGYTF. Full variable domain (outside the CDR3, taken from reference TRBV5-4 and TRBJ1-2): ETGVTQSPTHLIKTRGQQVTLRCSSQSGHNTVSWYQQALGQGPQFIFQYYREEENGRGNFPPRFSGLQFPNYSSELNVNALELDDSALYLCASNIGLQGSHYGYTFGSGTRLTVV.

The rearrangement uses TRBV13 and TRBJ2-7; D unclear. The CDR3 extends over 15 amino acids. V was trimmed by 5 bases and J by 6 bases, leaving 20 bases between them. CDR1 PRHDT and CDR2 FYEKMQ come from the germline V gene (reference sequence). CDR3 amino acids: CASSPRTSYYGEQYF. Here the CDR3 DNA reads TGTGCCAGCAGCCCCCGGACCTCGTATTACGGCGAGCAGTACTTC.

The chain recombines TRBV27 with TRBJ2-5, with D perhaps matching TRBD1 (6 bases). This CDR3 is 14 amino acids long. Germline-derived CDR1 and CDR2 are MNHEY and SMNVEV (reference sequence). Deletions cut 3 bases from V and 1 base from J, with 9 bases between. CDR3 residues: CASSFSDSQETQYF. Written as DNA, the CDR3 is TGTGCCAGCAGTTTTTCGGACAGCCAAGAGACCCAGTACTTC.

The CDR3 reads CASSSVEAGGDEQFF. In DNA form, the CDR3 reads TGTGCCAGCAGCTCCGTTGAGGCGGGAGGGGATGAGCAGTTCTTC. The J gene is TRBJ2-1, the V gene TRBV6-2 or TRBV6-3, with 9 bases that match TRBD2. After removal of 6 bases from V and 8 bases from J, the junction contained 11 bases not matched to a gene. The CDR3 covers 15 residues. The germline V gene encodes CDR1 MNHEY and CDR2 SVGEGT.

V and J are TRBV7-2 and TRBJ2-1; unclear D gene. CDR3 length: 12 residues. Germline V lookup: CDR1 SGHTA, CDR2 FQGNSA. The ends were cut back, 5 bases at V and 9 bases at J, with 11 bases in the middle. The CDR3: CASSSYFLEQFF. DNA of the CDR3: TGTGCCAGCAGCAGTTATTTTCTTGAGCAGTTCTTC.

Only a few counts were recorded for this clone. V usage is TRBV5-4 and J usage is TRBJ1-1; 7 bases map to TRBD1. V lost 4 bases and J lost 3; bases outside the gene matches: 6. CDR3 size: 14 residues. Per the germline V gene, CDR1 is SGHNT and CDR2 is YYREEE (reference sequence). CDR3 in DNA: TGTGCCAGCAGCCGGACAGGTGGGGACACTGAAGCTTTCTTT. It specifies CASSRTGGDTEAFF.

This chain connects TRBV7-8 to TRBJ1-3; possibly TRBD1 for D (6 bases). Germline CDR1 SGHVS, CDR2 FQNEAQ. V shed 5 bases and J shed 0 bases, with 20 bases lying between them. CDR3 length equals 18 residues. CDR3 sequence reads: CASSPDGRQVYSGNTIYF. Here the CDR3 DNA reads TGTGCCAGCAGCCCAGACGGGAGACAGGTTTACTCTGGAAACACCATATATTTT.

CDR3 nucleotide sequence: TGCAGCGTTGAAGTACAGCCCTCCTACGAGCAGTACTTC. Translation gives CSVEVQPSYEQYF. The chain links TRBV29-1 to TRBJ2-7; D is undetermined. The germline V and J ends were trimmed by 1 base and 0 bases, with 7 bases remaining between them. CDR1 is SQVTM and CDR2 is ANQGSEA in the germline V gene. The CDR3 loop spans 13 amino acids.

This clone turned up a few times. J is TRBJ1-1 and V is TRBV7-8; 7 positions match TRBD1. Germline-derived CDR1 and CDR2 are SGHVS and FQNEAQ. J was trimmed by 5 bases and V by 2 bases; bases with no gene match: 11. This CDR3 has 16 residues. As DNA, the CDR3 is TGTGCCAGCAGCTTATACAGGGGAGGTATCAGGACTGAAGCTTTCTTT. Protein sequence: CASSLYRGGIRTEAFF.

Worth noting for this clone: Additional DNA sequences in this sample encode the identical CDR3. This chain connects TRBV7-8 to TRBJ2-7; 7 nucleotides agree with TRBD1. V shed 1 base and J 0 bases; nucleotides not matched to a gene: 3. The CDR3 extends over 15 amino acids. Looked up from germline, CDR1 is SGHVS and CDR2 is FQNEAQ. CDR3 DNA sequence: TGTGCCAGCAGCTTAGGACAGGGACCCTCCTACGAGCAGTACTTC. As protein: CASSLGQGPSYEQYF.

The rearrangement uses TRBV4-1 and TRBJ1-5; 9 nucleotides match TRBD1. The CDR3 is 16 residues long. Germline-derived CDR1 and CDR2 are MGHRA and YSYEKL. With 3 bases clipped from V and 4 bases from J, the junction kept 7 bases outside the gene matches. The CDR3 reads CASSHADRGINQPQHF. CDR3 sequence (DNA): TGCGCCAGCAGCCACGCGGACAGGGGCATTAATCAGCCCCAGCATTTT.

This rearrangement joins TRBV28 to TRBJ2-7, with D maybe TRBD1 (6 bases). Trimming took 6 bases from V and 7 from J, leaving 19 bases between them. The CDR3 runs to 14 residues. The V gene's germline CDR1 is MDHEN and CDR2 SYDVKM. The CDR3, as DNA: TGTGCCAGCAGCCAATCCTCTGACAGGCTTGAGCAGTACTTC. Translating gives CASSQSSDRLEQYF.

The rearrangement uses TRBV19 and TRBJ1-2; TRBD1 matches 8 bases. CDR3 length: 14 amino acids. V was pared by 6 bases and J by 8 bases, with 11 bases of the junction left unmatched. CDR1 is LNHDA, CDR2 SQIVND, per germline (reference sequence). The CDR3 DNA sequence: TGTGCCAGTAGCCGAGACAGGGGCGGCGGAGGCTACACCTTC. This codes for CASSRDRGGGGYTF.

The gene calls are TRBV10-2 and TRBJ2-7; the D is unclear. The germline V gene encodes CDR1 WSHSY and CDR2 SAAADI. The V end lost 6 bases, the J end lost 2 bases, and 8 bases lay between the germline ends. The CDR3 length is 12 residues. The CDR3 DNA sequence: TGCGCCAGCAGATCGACTGCCTACGAGCAGTACTTC. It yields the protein CASRSTAYEQYF.

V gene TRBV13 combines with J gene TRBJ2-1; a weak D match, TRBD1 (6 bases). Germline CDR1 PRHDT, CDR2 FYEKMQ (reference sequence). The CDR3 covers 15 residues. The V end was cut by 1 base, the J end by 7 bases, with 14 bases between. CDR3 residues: CASSLDMGRGNEQFF. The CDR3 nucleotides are TGTGCCAGCAGCTTAGATATGGGCAGGGGTAATGAGCAGTTCTTC.

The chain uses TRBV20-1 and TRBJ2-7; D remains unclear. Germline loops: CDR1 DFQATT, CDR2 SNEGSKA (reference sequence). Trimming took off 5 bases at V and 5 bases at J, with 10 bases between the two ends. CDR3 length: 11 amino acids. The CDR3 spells CSAPLGNEQYF. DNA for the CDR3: TGCAGTGCTCCTTTAGGAAACGAGCAGTACTTC.